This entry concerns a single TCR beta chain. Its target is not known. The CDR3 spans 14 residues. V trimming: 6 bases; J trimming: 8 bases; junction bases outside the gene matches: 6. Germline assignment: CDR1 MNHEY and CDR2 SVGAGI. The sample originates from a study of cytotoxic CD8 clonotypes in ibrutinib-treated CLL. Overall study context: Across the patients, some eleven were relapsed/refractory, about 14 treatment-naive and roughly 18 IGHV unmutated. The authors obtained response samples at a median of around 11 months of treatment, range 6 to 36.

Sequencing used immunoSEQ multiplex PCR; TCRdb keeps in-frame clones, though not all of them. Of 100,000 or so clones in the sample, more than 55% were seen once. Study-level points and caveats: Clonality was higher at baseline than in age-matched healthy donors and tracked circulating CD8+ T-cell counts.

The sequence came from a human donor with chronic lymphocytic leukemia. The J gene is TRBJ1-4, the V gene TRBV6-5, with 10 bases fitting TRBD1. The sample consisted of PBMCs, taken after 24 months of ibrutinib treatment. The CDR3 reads CASSPGQGREKLFF. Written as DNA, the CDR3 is TGTGCCAGCAGCCCGGGACAGGGGCGCGAAAAACTGTTTTTT.